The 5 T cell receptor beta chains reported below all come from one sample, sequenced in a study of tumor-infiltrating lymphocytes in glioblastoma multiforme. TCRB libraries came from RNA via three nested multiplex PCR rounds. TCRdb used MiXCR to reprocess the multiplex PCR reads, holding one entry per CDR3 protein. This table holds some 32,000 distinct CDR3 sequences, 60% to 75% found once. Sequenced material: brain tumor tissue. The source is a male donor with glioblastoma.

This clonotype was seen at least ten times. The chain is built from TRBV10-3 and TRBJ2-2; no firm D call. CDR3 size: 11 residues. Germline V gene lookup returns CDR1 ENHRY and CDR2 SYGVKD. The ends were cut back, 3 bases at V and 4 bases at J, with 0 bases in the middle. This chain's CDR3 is CAISDTGELFF. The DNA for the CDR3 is TGTGCCATCAGTGACACCGGGGAGCTGTTTTTT.

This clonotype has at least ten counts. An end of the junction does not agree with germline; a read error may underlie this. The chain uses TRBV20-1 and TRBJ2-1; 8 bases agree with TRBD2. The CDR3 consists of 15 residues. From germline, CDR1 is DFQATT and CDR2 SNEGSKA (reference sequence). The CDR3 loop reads CSAPPAGVVYSEQFF. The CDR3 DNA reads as TGCAGTGCTCCCCCAGCGGGAGTTGTATACAGTGAGCAGTTCTTC.

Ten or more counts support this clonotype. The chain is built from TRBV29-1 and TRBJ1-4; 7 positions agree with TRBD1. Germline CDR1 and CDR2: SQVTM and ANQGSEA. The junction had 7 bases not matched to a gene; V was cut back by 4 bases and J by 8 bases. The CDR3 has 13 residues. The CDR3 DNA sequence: TGCAGCGTTGGTATCAGGGGGGAAGAAAAACTGTTTTTT. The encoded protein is CSVGIRGEEKLFF.

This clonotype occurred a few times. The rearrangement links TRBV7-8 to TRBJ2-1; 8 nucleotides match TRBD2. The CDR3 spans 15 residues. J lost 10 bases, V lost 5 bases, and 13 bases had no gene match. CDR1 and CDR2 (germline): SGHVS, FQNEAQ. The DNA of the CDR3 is TGTGCCAGCAGCGCCCCGGGACTAGTTGATAGGGAGCAGTTCTTC. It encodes CASSAPGLVDREQFF.

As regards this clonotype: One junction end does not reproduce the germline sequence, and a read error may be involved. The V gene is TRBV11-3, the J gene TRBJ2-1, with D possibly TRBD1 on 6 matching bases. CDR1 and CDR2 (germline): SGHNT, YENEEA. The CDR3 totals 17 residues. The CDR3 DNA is TGTGCCAGTAGCTTAGGTGTAGTACAGGGATTATACAATGAGCAGTTCTTC. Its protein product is CASSLGVVQGLYNEQFF.